A few counts support the clone carrying this TCR beta chain. The data stem from a study of blood T cell repertoires in COVID-19. Study information: Italy, Spain and the United States were the sources of the convalescent and acute COVID-19 samples. Sample material is recorded as cDNA or gDNA derived from T cells, B-cell-depleted T cells, or PBMCs.

Authors' analysis steps: Amplification from reference gene primers served as the basis for estimated nucleated cell counts. Sequencing was performed with immunoSEQ multiplex PCR; in TCRdb, only in-frame clones are kept and a portion is missing. V, J and clone size are taken as reported in that table, and D and trimming were inferred from the DNA itself. Of 370,000 or so clones listed, 81% are singletons. Germline CDR1 and CDR2: LGHNT and FRNRAP. The CDR3 consists of 18 residues. V was pared by 4 bases and J by 0 bases, with 12 bases of the junction left unmatched. The TCR sequence derives from a human donor with acute or convalescent COVID-19. The donor label of this sample is uncertain. The chain combines TRBV12-5 with TRBJ1-5; the match to TRBD1 covers 7 bases. The material sequenced was peripheral blood. CDR3 sequence: CASGSNRRDSYSNQPQHF. For the CDR3, the DNA is TGTGCTAGTGGTTCTAATAGGCGGGACAGCTATAGCAATCAGCCCCAGCATTTT.